This T cell receptor (beta chain) was obtained from a study of identical twins. Points from the study as a whole: Researchers reported excess low generation probability among twin-shared out-of-frame alpha sequences. It was out-of-frame TCR alpha sharing in monozygotic twins that models underestimated. Within cord blood, abundant beta clonotypes carried fewer insertions, but memory repertoires showed no such trend.

From germline, CDR1 is MNHEY and CDR2 SVGEGT. CDR3 length equals 12 residues. The V end lost 0 bases, the J end lost 10 bases, and 7 bases lay between the germline ends. A universal primer site was added by template switching, and unique molecular identifiers were carried by the cDNA. TCRdb re-called the 5' RACE reads with MiXCR, one entry per CDR3 protein. Found here are around 340,000 distinct CDR3 sequences, about 12% of them singletons; the top ten hold just over 7%. This clonotype appeared a few times. Its matching antigen is unknown. These data also formed part of another study, on yellow fever vaccine responses in identical twins.

This chain links TRBV6-2 or TRBV6-3 with TRBJ2-1, with D possibly being TRBD2 (5 bases). Sequencing input: CD8+ T cells sorted from blood. The receptor comes from a woman aged 18 to 35 in good health. The DNA of the CDR3 is TGTGCCAGCAGTTACTCGGGAGTAGAGCAGTTCTTC. It is translated as CASSYSGVEQFF.